Below are 28 T cell receptor beta chains sequenced from a single sample in a study of response to subunit inactivated influenza vaccine. Each CDR3 protein gets one entry after TCRdb re-called the RT-PCR reads with MiXCR. The sample records hundreds of thousands of distinct CDR3 sequences, about 15% being singletons. This material consisted of CD4+ T cells sorted from PBMCs, taken 23 to 25 months after vaccination. Receptors originate from a man between 45 and 75 years old who received an inactivated influenza vaccine.

There are many counts of this clonotype. V is TRBV11-2 and J is TRBJ2-1, with a weak D call TRBD2 (5 bases). The CDR3 length is 15 residues. The V gene lost 3 bases and the J gene lost 0 bases, with 9 bases spanning the gap. From germline, CDR1 is SGHAT and CDR2 FQNNGV. The CDR3, as DNA: TGTGCCAGCAGCTTCAGCGGTACCTCCTACAATGAGCAGTTCTTC. It yields the protein CASSFSGTSYNEQFF.

This clonotype was counted many times. The genes are TRBV10-2 and TRBJ2-5; no reliable D call. The CDR3 runs 12 residues. Trimming removed 0 bases at V and 5 bases at J, with 4 bases between. The V gene's germline CDR1 is WSHSY and CDR2 SAAADI. The CDR3 loop is CASSESGETQYF. The CDR3, as DNA: TGCGCCAGCAGTGAGTCGGGGGAGACCCAGTACTTC.

In this sample, this clonotype turned up a few times. The chain has TRBV9 and TRBJ2-2; 8 bases agree with TRBD2. V dropped 4 bases and J dropped 6; count of bases not matched to a gene: 14. The CDR3 totals 17 residues. Germline V gene lookup returns CDR1 SGDLS and CDR2 YYNGEE. Here the CDR3 DNA reads TGTGCCAGCAGCCGGGGGGGTGTTTGGGCCGTATCCGGGGAGCTGTTTTTT. It codes for CASSRGGVWAVSGELFF.

The chain is built from TRBV21-1 and TRBJ2-7; no DNA check was done on the table's D call, TRBD1. TRBV21-1 constitutes a pseudogene. The CDR3 has 12 residues. The CDR3 sequence: CATSRDRGIPYF. CDR3 nucleotide sequence: TGTGCCACATCCCGGGACAGGGGAATTCCGTACTTC.

This chain connects TRBV4-3 to TRBJ2-2; 9 positions agree with TRBD2. The germline V gene encodes CDR1 LGHNA and CDR2 YSLEER. The V gene end was trimmed by 2 bases and the J gene end by 2 bases; junction bases not matched to a gene: 3. The CDR3 runs to 16 residues. The CDR3 DNA follows: TGCGCCAGCAGCCAAAGACTAGCGGTTAACACCGGGGAGCTGTTTTTT. It encodes CASSQRLAVNTGELFF.

J is TRBJ2-1 and V is TRBV5-1, with 9 bases matching TRBD2. The J segment lost 1 base and the V segment lost 4 bases, leaving 6 bases of the junction unmatched. The CDR3 is 16 residues long. The germline V gene encodes CDR1 SGHRS and CDR2 YFSETQ. The CDR3, as DNA: TGCGCCAGCAGCCCCTTAGCGGGGGCGTCCTACAATGAGCAGTTCTTC. It yields the protein CASSPLAGASYNEQFF.

This chain uses TRBV6-2 or TRBV6-3 with TRBJ2-7; 8 nucleotides line up with TRBD2. This CDR3 is built from 16 residues. The germline V gene encodes CDR1 MNHEY and CDR2 SVGEGT. V lost 0 bases and J lost 2; bases outside the gene matches: 6. CDR3 nucleotide sequence: TGTGCCAGCAGTTACTCCCGGGCGGGGGGCACCTACGAGCAGTACTTC. This gives the protein CASSYSRAGGTYEQYF.

A note on this clonotype: At one of its ends the junction is not consistent with the germline gene, which may arise from a read error. This CDR3 reads CSVEGLGQYNEQFF. CDR3 sequence (DNA): TGCAGCGTAGAAGGGTTGGGACAGTACAATGAGCAGTTCTTC. The chain joins TRBV29-1 to TRBJ2-1; TRBD1 matches 7 bases. The germline V gene encodes CDR1 SQVTM and CDR2 ANQGSEA. CDR3 length equals 14 residues.

The rearrangement uses TRBV7-8 and TRBJ1-5; 12 bases match TRBD1. The CDR3 loop spans 18 amino acids. Germline CDR1 is SGHVS and CDR2 is FQNEAQ. J was trimmed by 3 bases and V by 3 bases; bases with no gene match: 9. The CDR3 region has the DNA TGTGCCAGCAGCTTTTTAGGGACAGGGGGCTCTGTCAATCAGCCCCAGCATTTT. Translating gives CASSFLGTGGSVNQPQHF.

This clonotype occurred a few times. The J gene is TRBJ2-3, the V gene TRBV6-1; tentatively, D is TRBD1 or TRBD2 (5 bases each). From germline, CDR1 is MNHNS and CDR2 SASEGT. Trimming pared 5 bases from V and 8 bases from J, leaving 23 bases between. CDR3 length: 16 amino acids. In nucleotides, the CDR3 is TGTGCCAGCAGTCGGCTAGGGACGCCTATCTCTGGTACGCAGTATTTT. This encodes CASSRLGTPISGTQYF.

This rearrangement joins TRBV11-2 to TRBJ1-2, with 9 positions matching TRBD1. With V trimmed by 5 bases and J by 7 bases, 8 bases remained unmatched. The V gene's germline CDR1 is SGHAT and CDR2 FQNNGV. This CDR3 has 14 amino acids. The DNA for the CDR3 is TGTGCCAGCAGCCAATCACAGGGGGCGGTTGGCTACACCTTC. Translation gives CASSQSQGAVGYTF.

This clonotype was seen repeatedly, ten times or more. The chain joins TRBV7-9 to TRBJ2-2; 7 bases match TRBD2. The CDR3 loop spans 17 amino acids. Trimming at V came to 6 bases and at J to 1 base, leaving 11 bases not matched to a gene. Per the germline V gene, CDR1 is SEHNR and CDR2 is FQNEAQ (reference sequence). CDR3 protein: CASSKAGKRQNTGELFF. CDR3 in DNA: TGTGCCAGCAGTAAAGCGGGAAAGCGGCAGAACACCGGGGAGCTGTTTTTT. The full variable domain, in which reference TRBV7-9 and TRBJ2-2 provide the parts outside the CDR3, is DTGVSQNPRHKITKRGQNVTFRCDPISEHNRLYWYRQTLGQGPEFLTYFQNEAQLEKSRLLSDRFSAERPKGSFSTLEIQRTEQGDSAMYLCASSKAGKRQNTGELFFGEGSRLTVL.

The chain uses TRBV30 and TRBJ2-7; 11 nucleotides line up with TRBD2. The V gene's germline CDR1 is GTSNPN and CDR2 SVGIG (reference sequence). Trimming took 2 bases from V and 4 from J; bases not matched to a gene: 10. CDR3 length: 16 residues. The CDR3 nucleotides read TGTGCCTGGAGTAAATCGGGACTAGCGGTGGGGTACGAGCAGTACTTC. Translated: CAWSKSGLAVGYEQYF.

This clonotype was detected a few times. CDR3 amino acids: CASSLGQAGGFGELFF. The CDR3, as DNA: TGTGCCAGCAGCTTAGGGCAAGCGGGAGGATTCGGGGAGCTGTTTTTT. The chain joins TRBV7-6 to TRBJ2-2; 9 bases match TRBD2. Germline CDR1 is SGHVS and CDR2 is FNYEAQ. The CDR3 runs 16 residues. Trimming at V came to 1 base and at J to 7 bases, leaving 7 bases not matched to a gene.

This clonotype was seen repeatedly, ten times or more. The CDR3 nucleotides are TGTGCCAGCAGCCGGGCTCGAGAGACCCAGTACTTC. The encoded protein is CASSRARETQYF. The chain combines TRBV12-3 or TRBV12-4 with TRBJ2-5; D unclear. The V end lost 6 bases, the J end lost 4 bases, and 9 bases lay between the germline ends. The CDR3 contains 12 residues.

This clonotype was counted only a few times. The V call is TRBV12-3 or TRBV12-4, the J call TRBJ2-5; TRBD1 is a possible D gene (6 bases). Trimming left V 2 bases short and J 2 bases short, with 9 bases between. The CDR3 is 14 amino acids. DNA for the CDR3: TGTGCCAGCAGTTTATTGGGGGCACAAGAGACCCAGTACTTC. Its translation: CASSLLGAQETQYF.

This clonotype appeared a few times. This CDR3 is CASSSIAGGAGNEQFF. The CDR3 nucleotides read TGTGCCAGCAGTTCAATAGCGGGAGGGGCCGGGAATGAGCAGTTCTTC. This rearrangement joins TRBV12-3 or TRBV12-4 to TRBJ2-1, with TRBD2 matching over 11 bases. V shed 4 bases, J shed 7 bases, and the junction held 9 bases outside the gene matches. This CDR3 contains 16 residues.

This clonotype was counted only a few times. The chain couples TRBV24-1 to TRBJ2-5, with D hard to call. This CDR3 spans 13 amino acids. Germline CDR1 and CDR2: KGHDR and SFDVKD. V dropped 4 bases and J dropped 4 bases, with 9 bases sitting between them. CDR3 DNA sequence: TGTGCCACCAGTGAACCGTTCCGAGAGACCCAGTACTTC. Residues: CATSEPFRETQYF.

The V gene is TRBV12-3 or TRBV12-4, the J gene TRBJ2-7; no firm D call. Trimming took 3 bases from V and 5 from J, leaving 5 bases between them. This CDR3 spans 11 amino acids. CDR3 bases: TGTGCCAGCAGTTTTATACACGAGCAGTACTTC. This sequence encodes CASSFIHEQYF.

The V call is TRBV12-3 or TRBV12-4, the J call TRBJ1-5; D may be TRBD1 (5 bases). CDR3 length: 15 amino acids. V lost 8 bases, J lost 2 bases, and 16 bases lay in between. The CDR3 loop is CASCLQGGGNQPQHF. CDR3 coding DNA: TGTGCCAGCTGCCTTCAGGGTGGGGGCAATCAGCCCCAGCATTTT.

In this sample, this clonotype turned up many times. V gene TRBV7-9 combines with J gene TRBJ2-1; no firm D call. The CDR3 consists of 13 residues. Germline V gene lookup returns CDR1 SEHNR and CDR2 FQNEAQ (reference sequence). Trimming took 3 bases from V and 15 from J, leaving 18 bases between them. The CDR3 loop reads CASSLGLKDSGFF. The CDR3 coding sequence is TGTGCCAGCAGCTTGGGTCTGAAAGATTCTGGGTTCTTC.

This clonotype was recorded at least ten times. The rearrangement joins TRBV12-3 or TRBV12-4 to TRBJ2-2; D remains unclear. V dropped 1 base and J dropped 5 bases, with 8 bases sitting between them. The CDR3 loop spans 14 amino acids. This CDR3 reads CASSLEYSTGELFF. The CDR3 coding sequence is TGTGCCAGCAGTTTAGAGTACTCGACCGGGGAGCTGTTTTTT.

This chain uses TRBV10-3 with TRBJ1-2; D unresolved. The CDR3 covers 12 residues. From germline, CDR1 is ENHRY and CDR2 SYGVKD. Trimming cost V 6 bases and J 1 base, with 6 bases left between them. CDR3 sequence: CAISQNNYGYTF. In DNA form, the CDR3 reads TGTGCCATCAGCCAGAATAACTATGGCTACACCTTC.

The chain uses TRBV11-2 and TRBJ2-7; no reliable D call. The length of the CDR3 is 13 residues. CDR1 SGHAT and CDR2 FQNNGV come from the germline V gene. V lost 3 bases and J 6 bases, leaving 12 bases between the germline ends. In DNA form, the CDR3 reads TGTGCCAGCAGCTTTAAAGTGGGTTTCGAGCAGTACTTC. Amino acid sequence: CASSFKVGFEQYF.

This chain links TRBV6-1 with TRBJ2-7; TRBD1 might be the D (6 bases). V shed 6 bases and J shed 6 bases, with 18 bases lying between them. The germline CDR1 and CDR2 sequences are MNHNS and SASEGT. The CDR3 extends over 14 amino acids. The CDR3 DNA follows: TGTGCCAGCAGAAAGGACAGCCCAGTGGGCGAGCAGTACTTC. This gives the protein CASRKDSPVGEQYF.

This clonotype was detected a few times. The chain recombines TRBV5-1 with TRBJ1-1; D possibly corresponds to TRBD1 (5 bases). V was cut by 4 bases and J by 0 bases, with 10 bases left in between. The V gene's germline CDR1 is SGHRS and CDR2 YFSETQ. This CDR3 is 14 amino acids long. As DNA, the CDR3 is TGCGCCAGCAGCATCGGGACCCTGAACACTGAAGCTTTCTTT. Encoded protein: CASSIGTLNTEAFF.

This clonotype was detected a few times. This sequence joins TRBV3-1 and TRBJ1-6, with D unresolved. The CDR3 length is 12 residues. Germline V gives CDR1 LGHDT, CDR2 YNNKEL (reference sequence). Deletions cut 4 bases from V and 8 bases from J, with 6 bases between. In nucleotides, the CDR3 is TGTGCCAGCAGCCTTAGATATTCACCCCTCCACTTT. Amino acids: CASSLRYSPLHF.

This clonotype was detected a few times. The rearrangement uses TRBV12-3 or TRBV12-4 and TRBJ1-1, with D possibly being TRBD1 (5 bases). The CDR3 covers 13 residues. Trimming shortened V by 3 bases and J by 6 bases, and 11 bases separated the two germline ends. CDR3 nucleotide sequence: TGTGCCAGCAGTTTCCAGGGTGGGTCTGAAGCTTTCTTT. This sequence encodes CASSFQGGSEAFF.